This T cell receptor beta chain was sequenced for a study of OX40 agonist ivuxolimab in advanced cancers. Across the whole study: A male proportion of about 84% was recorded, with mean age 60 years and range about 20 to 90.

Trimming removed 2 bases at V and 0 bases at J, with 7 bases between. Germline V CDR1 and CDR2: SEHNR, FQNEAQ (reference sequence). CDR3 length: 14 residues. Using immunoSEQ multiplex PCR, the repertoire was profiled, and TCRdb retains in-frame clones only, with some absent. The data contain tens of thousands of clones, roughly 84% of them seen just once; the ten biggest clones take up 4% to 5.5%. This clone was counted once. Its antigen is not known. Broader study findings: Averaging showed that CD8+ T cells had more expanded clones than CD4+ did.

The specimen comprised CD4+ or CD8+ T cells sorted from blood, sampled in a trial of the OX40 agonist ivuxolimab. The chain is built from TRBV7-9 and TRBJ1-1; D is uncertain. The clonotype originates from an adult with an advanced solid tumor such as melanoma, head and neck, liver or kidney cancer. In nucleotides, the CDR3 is TGTGCCAGCAGCTTAAGCGGGATGAACACTGAAGCTTTCTTT. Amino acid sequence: CASSLSGMNTEAFF.